The 20 T cell receptor beta chains below come from one sample, sequenced in a study of T cell repertoires in cytomegalovirus infection. Their specific antigens are unknown. TCRdb re-called the reads through MiXCR, storing one row per CDR3 protein. The table has 700,000 to 900,000 distinct CDR3 sequences, almost 30% seen once. The specimen was cultured CD8+ T cells from PBMCs, collected from culture after CMV antigen stimulation. These receptors all come from a human donor in good health (CMV status not recorded). Some clones in this sample may be carry-over from other donors' samples.

This clonotype was seen repeatedly, ten times or more. This rearrangement joins TRBV7-9 to TRBJ2-3, with D maybe TRBD1 (6 bases). The CDR3 is 13 amino acids. V shed 5 bases and J shed 4 bases, with 10 bases lying between them. Germline V gene sequence: CDR1 SEHNR, CDR2 FQNEAQ (reference sequence). CDR3 nucleotides: TGTGCCAGCAGCACACAGGGACCAGATACGCAGTATTTT. It encodes CASSTQGPDTQYF.

The V gene is TRBV27, the J gene TRBJ1-2; perhaps TRBD1 as D (5 bases). The V end was cut by 5 bases, the J end by 3 bases, with 19 bases between. Germline V gene lookup returns CDR1 MNHEY and CDR2 SMNVEV (reference sequence). The CDR3 length is 16 residues. The CDR3 DNA follows: TGTGCCAGCAGTCCCTATCCCGGGACCCGAGACTATGGCTACACCTTC. Encoded protein: CASSPYPGTRDYGYTF.

This sequence joins TRBV5-5 and TRBJ2-6; D is unclear. This CDR3 is built from 16 residues. V lost 1 base and J 0 bases, leaving 8 bases between the germline ends. Germline-derived CDR1 and CDR2 are SGHKS and YYEKEE (reference sequence). The CDR3: CASSLSQYSGANVLTF. CDR3 DNA sequence: TGTGCCAGCAGCTTGTCGCAGTACTCTGGGGCCAACGTCCTGACTTTC.

The chain couples TRBV6-5 to TRBJ1-2, with TRBD1 identical over 7 bases. The CDR3 is 15 residues long. The V segment lost 5 bases and the J segment 4 bases; nucleotides outside the gene matches: 10. Per germline, CDR1 MNHEY and CDR2 SVGAGI. CDR3 nucleotide sequence: TGTGCCAGCAGTCCGAATCCAGGGGGGTCCTATGGCTACACCTTC. Its protein product is CASSPNPGGSYGYTF.

CDR3 DNA: TGTGCCAGCAGTTACGGGCGGACTGAGCAGTTCTTC. As protein: CASSYGRTEQFF. The chain links TRBV6-5 to TRBJ2-1, with D uncertain. The V and J ends lost 2 bases and 9 bases respectively, with 8 bases between them. The germline V gene encodes CDR1 MNHEY and CDR2 SVGAGI. The CDR3 spans 12 residues.

This clonotype was found a few times. The V gene is TRBV6-1, the J gene TRBJ2-7; the match to TRBD1 covers 7 bases. Germline loops: CDR1 MNHNS, CDR2 SASEGT. The CDR3 consists of 15 residues. Unmatched junction bases numbered 6, after V lost 2 bases and J lost 2 bases. The CDR3 nucleotides read TGTGCCAGCAGTGAATACGGACAGGTAGCCTACGAGCAGTACTTC. Its translation is CASSEYGQVAYEQYF.

The chain carries TRBV7-6 and TRBJ2-5, with D possibly called TRBD1 or TRBD2 (5 bases each). The CDR3 consists of 16 residues. CDR1 SGHVS and CDR2 FNYEAQ come from the germline V gene. Trimming removed 1 base from V and 5 bases from J, with 17 bases in between. As DNA, the CDR3 is TGTGCCAGCAGCTTAGGATCTACGGGGCTCGGCGAGACCCAGTACTTC. The encoded protein is CASSLGSTGLGETQYF.

This clonotype has at least ten counts. The V call is TRBV7-9, the J call TRBJ2-1; 11 bases fit TRBD2. Per germline, CDR1 SEHNR and CDR2 FQNEAQ (reference sequence). After removal of 4 bases from V and 4 bases from J, the junction contained 9 bases not matched to a gene. The CDR3 loop spans 17 amino acids. The CDR3 coding sequence is TGTGCCAGCAGCTCATCTACTAGCGGGGGATCTTACAATGAGCAGTTCTTC. This gives the protein CASSSSTSGGSYNEQFF.

A note on this clonotype: The junction departs from germline at one end; a sequencing error may be responsible. V and J are TRBV6-6 and TRBJ2-3; 8 bases are a match to TRBD2. CDR3 length equals 15 residues. Germline V lookup: CDR1 MNHNY, CDR2 SVGAGI (reference sequence). Here the CDR3 reads CASTYSERGTDTQYF. DNA of the CDR3: TGTGCCAGCACTTACTCTGAGCGGGGGACAGATACGCAGTATTTT.

J is TRBJ1-5 and V is TRBV12-3 or TRBV12-4; D remains unclear. Trimming removed 3 bases at V and 2 bases at J, with 17 bases between. The CDR3 contains 17 residues. CDR3: CASSFLRHGRGNQPQHF. The DNA of the CDR3 is TGTGCCAGCAGTTTCCTCCGACATGGGCGTGGCAATCAGCCCCAGCATTTT.

The CDR3 nucleotides read TGCGCCAGCAGCCCTCGGCCGAGGGGGGCCTACAATGAGCAGTTCTTC. This sequence encodes CASSPRPRGAYNEQFF. V is TRBV4-3 and J is TRBJ2-1; either TRBD1 or TRBD2 may fit D (6 bases each). The V end was cut by 4 bases, the J end by 2 bases, with 15 bases between. There are 16 residues in the CDR3. Germline V gene data show CDR1 as LGHNA and CDR2 as YSLEER.

Points on this clonotype: A read error may explain this, as a much larger clone is one base away. The chain combines TRBV7-8 with TRBJ2-7; D could derive from TRBD1 or TRBD2 (5 bases each). The germline V gene has CDR1 SGHVS and CDR2 FQNEAQ. The V gene lost 6 bases and the J gene lost 5 bases, with 20 bases spanning the gap. This CDR3 contains 15 residues. The chain's CDR3 is CASSYRWRTGDEQYV. CDR3 DNA sequence: TGTGCCAGCAGTTACAGGTGGCGCACCGGGGACGAGCAGTACGTC.

The chain couples TRBV6-5 to TRBJ2-1; possible D gene TRBD1, 7 bases. This CDR3 comprises 16 residues. Trimming shortened V by 0 bases and J by 4 bases, and 13 bases separated the two germline ends. Per germline, CDR1 MNHEY and CDR2 SVGAGI. The CDR3 DNA reads TGTGCCAGCAGTTACTCGAGGAGGGGGCCTTACAATGAGCAGTTCTTC. Amino acid sequence: CASSYSRRGPYNEQFF.

This chain links TRBV9 with TRBJ2-3, with D perhaps matching TRBD1 (6 bases). V was cut by 7 bases and J by 0 bases, with 12 bases left in between. The germline V gene has CDR1 SGDLS and CDR2 YYNGEE. The CDR3 sequence is 14 residues long. CDR3 sequence: CASATGYSTDTQYF. CDR3 sequence (DNA): TGTGCCAGCGCCACAGGGTATAGCACAGATACGCAGTATTTT. Full variable domain (remainder filled in from reference TRBV9 and TRBJ2-3): DSGVTQTPKHLITATGQRVTLRCSPRSGDLSVYWYQQSLDQGLQFLIQYYNGEERAKGNILERFSAQQFPDLHSELNLSSLELGDSALYFCASATGYSTDTQYFGPGTRLTVL.

There are a few counts of this clonotype. The CDR3 region is CASSPARGPDQGYTF. The CDR3 region has the DNA TGTGCCAGCAGCCCCGCGAGGGGGCCCGATCAGGGCTACACCTTC. The chain combines TRBV7-9 with TRBJ1-2, with TRBD1 identical over 7 bases. CDR1 is SEHNR, CDR2 FQNEAQ, per germline (reference sequence). This CDR3 region has 15 residues. J was trimmed by 8 bases and V by 5 bases; bases with no gene match: 14.

This clonotype was observed at least ten times. The chain links TRBV7-8 to TRBJ1-1, with unresolved D. This CDR3 is 14 amino acids long. Trimming cost V 6 bases and J 0 bases, with 11 bases left between them. CDR1 SGHVS and CDR2 FQNEAQ come from the germline V gene. The CDR3 is CASRPGEMNTEAFF. Written as DNA, the CDR3 is TGTGCCAGCAGGCCCGGGGAAATGAACACTGAAGCTTTCTTT.

The gene calls are TRBV20-1 and TRBJ2-3; D is uncertain. Germline assignment: CDR1 DFQATT and CDR2 SNEGSKA (reference sequence). The CDR3 loop spans 14 amino acids. V was trimmed by 6 bases and J by 7 bases, leaving 20 bases between them. In DNA, the CDR3 is TGCAGTGCGGAGACGCTGCCCCCGTTAAATACGCAGTATTTT. Translation: CSAETLPPLNTQYF.

The CDR3 region is CASSFARSAGELFF. The CDR3 DNA reads as TGTGCCAGCAGTTTCGCGCGTAGCGCCGGGGAGCTGTTTTTT. The chain has TRBV12-3 or TRBV12-4 and TRBJ2-2; a possible D gene is TRBD2 (5 bases). Trimming removed 3 bases from V and 6 bases from J, with 11 bases in between. This CDR3 comprises 14 residues.

Here the CDR3 reads CATRRGASGGAETQYF. Written as DNA, the CDR3 is TGTGCCACCCGAAGGGGGGCTAGCGGGGGGGCTGAGACCCAGTACTTC. The V gene is TRBV6-6, the J gene TRBJ2-5, with 12 bases fitting TRBD2. With V trimmed by 10 bases and J by 5 bases, 14 bases remained unmatched. Germline loops: CDR1 MNHNY, CDR2 SVGAGI (reference sequence). CDR3 length equals 16 residues.

This chain links TRBV12-3 or TRBV12-4 with TRBJ2-2; a weak D match, TRBD2 (7 bases). V gave up 6 bases and J gave up 6 bases, with 17 bases separating them. CDR3 length equals 15 residues. Written as DNA, the CDR3 is TGTGCCAGCAGGAGGGGGAGGGGGAGTGCCGGGGAGCTGTTTTTT. Amino acids: CASRRGRGSAGELFF.